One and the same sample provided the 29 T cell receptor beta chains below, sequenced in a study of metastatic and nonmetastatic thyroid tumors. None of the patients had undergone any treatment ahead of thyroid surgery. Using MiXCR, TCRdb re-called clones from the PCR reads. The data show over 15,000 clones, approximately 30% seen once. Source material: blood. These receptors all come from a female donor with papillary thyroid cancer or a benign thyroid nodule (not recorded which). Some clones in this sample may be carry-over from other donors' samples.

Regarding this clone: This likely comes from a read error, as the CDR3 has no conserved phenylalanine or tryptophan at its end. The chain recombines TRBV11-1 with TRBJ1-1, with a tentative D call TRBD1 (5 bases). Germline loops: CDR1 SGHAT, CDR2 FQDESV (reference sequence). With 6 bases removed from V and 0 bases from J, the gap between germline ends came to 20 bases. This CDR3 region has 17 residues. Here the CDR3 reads CASRTLKRGPLNTEAFL. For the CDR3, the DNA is TGTGCCAGCAGAACCTTAAAAAGGGGTCCACTGAACACTGAAGCTTTCTTG.

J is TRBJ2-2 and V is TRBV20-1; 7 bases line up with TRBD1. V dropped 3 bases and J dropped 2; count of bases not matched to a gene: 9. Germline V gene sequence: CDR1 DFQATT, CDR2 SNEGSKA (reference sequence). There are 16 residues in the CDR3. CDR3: CSARDKQGFNTGELFF. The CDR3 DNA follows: TGCAGTGCTAGGGATAAACAGGGGTTCAACACCGGGGAGCTGTTTTTT.

DNA for the CDR3: TGTGCCACCAGCACTCTCGGACTAGCGGAGTCTTTGGGGACCCAGTACTTC. It yields the protein CATSTLGLAESLGTQYF. The chain couples TRBV15 to TRBJ2-5, with TRBD2 matching 10 bases. V was clipped by 4 bases and J by 7 bases; unmatched bases: 15. The CDR3 extends over 17 amino acids. Germline assignment: CDR1 LNHNV and CDR2 YYDKDF (reference sequence).

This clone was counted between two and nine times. The CDR3, as DNA: TGTGCCAGAGGAGGGACAGGGGGTCTGAGATACACCTTC. Translating it yields CARGGTGGLRYTF. This chain links TRBV2 with TRBJ1-2, with 11 bases matching TRBD1. The J segment lost 11 bases and the V segment lost 9 bases, leaving 11 bases of the junction unmatched. The CDR3 consists of 13 residues. Per the germline V gene, CDR1 is SNHLY and CDR2 is FYNNEI.

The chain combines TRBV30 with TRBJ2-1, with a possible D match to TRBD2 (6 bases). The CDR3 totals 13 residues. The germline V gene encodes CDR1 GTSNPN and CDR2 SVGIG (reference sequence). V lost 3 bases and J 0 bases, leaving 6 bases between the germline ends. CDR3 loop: CAWRDYSYNEQFF. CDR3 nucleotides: TGTGCCTGGAGGGACTACTCCTACAATGAGCAGTTCTTC.

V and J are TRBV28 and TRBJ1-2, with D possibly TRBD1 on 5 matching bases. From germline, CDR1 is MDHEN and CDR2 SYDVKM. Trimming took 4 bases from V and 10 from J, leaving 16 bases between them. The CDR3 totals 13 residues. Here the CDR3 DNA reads TGTGCCAGCAGTTCTCGCCAGGGAGGCGTCTACACCTTC. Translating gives CASSSRQGGVYTF.

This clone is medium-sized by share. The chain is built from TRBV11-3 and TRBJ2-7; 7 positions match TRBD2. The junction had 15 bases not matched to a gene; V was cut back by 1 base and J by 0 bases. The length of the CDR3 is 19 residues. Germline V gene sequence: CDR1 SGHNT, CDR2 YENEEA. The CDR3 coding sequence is TGTGCCAGCAGCTTAGTAGCCCTCGCCGAAGCGGGGCACTCCTACGAGCAGTACTTC. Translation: CASSLVALAEAGHSYEQYF.

CDR3 sequence reads: CASRDRVGGEQYF. The DNA for the CDR3 is TGTGCCAGCAGAGACAGGGTTGGGGGCGAGCAGTACTTC. V and J are TRBV7-9 and TRBJ2-7, with TRBD1 identical over 7 bases. Per the germline V gene, CDR1 is SEHNR and CDR2 is FQNEAQ (reference sequence). V lost 6 bases, J lost 6 bases, and 8 bases stayed unmatched. The CDR3 sequence is 13 residues long.

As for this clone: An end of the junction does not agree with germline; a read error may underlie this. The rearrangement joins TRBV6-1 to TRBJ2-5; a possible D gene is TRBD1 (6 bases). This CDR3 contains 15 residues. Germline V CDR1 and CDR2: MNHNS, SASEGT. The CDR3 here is CASSPLGGPQETQYF. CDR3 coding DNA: TGTGCCAGCAGTCCGCTTGGGGGCCCTCAAGAGACTCAGTACTTC.

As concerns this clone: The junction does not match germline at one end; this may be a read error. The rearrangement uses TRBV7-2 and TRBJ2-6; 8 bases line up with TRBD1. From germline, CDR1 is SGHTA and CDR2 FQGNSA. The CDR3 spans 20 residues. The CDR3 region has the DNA TGTGCCAGCAGCTTATCAGGGGGCGGGTGGCAGAACTCTTGGGCCAACGTCCTGACTTTC. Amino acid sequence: CASSLSGGGWQNSWANVLTF.

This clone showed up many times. CDR3 loop: CASSLATRQWGEKLFF. DNA of the CDR3: TGCGCCAGCAGCTTGGCCACAAGACAGTGGGGTGAAAAACTGTTTTTT. The V gene is TRBV5-1, the J gene TRBJ1-4; tentatively, D is TRBD1 (5 bases). This CDR3 comprises 16 residues. The germline CDR1 and CDR2 sequences are SGHRS and YFSETQ. V was cut by 0 bases and J by 7 bases, with 16 bases left in between.

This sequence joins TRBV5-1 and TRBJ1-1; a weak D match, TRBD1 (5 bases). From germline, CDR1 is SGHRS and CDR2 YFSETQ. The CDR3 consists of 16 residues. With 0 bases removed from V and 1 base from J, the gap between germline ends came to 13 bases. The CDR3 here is CASSLGAGMGNTEAFF. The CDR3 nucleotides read TGCGCCAGCAGCTTGGGGGCAGGGATGGGGAACACTGAAGCTTTCTTT. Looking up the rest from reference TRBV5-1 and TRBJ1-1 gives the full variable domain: KAGVTQTPRYLIKTRGQQVTLSCSPISGHRSVSWYQQTPGQGLQFLFEYFSETQRNKGNFPGRFSGRQFSNSRSEMNVSTLELGDSALYLCASSLGAGMGNTEAFFGQGTRLTVV.

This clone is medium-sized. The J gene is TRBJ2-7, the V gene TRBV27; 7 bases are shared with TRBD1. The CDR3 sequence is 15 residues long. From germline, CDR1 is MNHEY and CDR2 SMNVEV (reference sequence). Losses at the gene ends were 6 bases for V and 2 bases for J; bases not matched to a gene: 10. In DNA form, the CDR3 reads TGTGCCAGCAGCTCGCGGACAGGCCTCACCTACGAGCAGTACTTC. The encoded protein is CASSSRTGLTYEQYF.

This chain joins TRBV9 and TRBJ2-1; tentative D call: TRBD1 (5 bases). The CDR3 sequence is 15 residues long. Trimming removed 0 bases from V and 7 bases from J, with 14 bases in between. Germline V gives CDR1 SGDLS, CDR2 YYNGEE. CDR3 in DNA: TGTGCCAGCAGCGTAGGTTGGGGCCACGAGAATGAGCAGTTCTTC. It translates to CASSVGWGHENEQFF. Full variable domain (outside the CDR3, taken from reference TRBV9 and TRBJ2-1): DSGVTQTPKHLITATGQRVTLRCSPRSGDLSVYWYQQSLDQGLQFLIQYYNGEERAKGNILERFSAQQFPDLHSELNLSSLELGDSALYFCASSVGWGHENEQFFGPGTRLTVL.

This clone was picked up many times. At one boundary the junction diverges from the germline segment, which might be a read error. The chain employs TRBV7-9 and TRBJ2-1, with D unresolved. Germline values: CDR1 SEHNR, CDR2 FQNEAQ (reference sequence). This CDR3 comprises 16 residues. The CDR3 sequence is CASSLVTQGPYNEQFF. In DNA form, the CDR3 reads TGTGCCAGCAGCTTAGTAACCCAAGGACCCTACAATGAGCAGTTTTTC.

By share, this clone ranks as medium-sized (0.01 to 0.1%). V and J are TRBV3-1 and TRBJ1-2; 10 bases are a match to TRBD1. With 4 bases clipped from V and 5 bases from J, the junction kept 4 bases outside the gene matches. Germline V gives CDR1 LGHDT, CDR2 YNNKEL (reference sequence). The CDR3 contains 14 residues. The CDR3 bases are TGTGCCAGCAGCCTCCGGGACAGGGGTTATGGCTACACCTTC. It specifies CASSLRDRGYGYTF.

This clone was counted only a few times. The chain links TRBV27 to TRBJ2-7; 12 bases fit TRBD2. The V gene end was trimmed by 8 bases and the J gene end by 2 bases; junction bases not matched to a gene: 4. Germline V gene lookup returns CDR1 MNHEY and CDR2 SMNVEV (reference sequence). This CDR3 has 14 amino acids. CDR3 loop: CASGTSGFPYEQYF. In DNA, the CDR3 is TGTGCCAGCGGGACTAGCGGGTTTCCCTACGAGCAGTACTTC.

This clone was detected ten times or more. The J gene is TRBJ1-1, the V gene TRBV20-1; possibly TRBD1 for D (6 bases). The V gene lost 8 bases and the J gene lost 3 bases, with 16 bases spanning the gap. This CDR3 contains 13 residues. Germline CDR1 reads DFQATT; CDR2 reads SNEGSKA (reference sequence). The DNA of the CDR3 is TGCAGTATCTCGGCGCCAGGGGACACTGAAGCTTTCTTT. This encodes CSISAPGDTEAFF.

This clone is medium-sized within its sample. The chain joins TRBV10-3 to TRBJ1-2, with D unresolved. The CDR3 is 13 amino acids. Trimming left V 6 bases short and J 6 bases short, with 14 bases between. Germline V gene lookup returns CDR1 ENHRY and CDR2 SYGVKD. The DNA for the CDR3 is TGTGCCATCAGGCAGTCCACTGTTGATGGCTACACCTTC. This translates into CAIRQSTVDGYTF.

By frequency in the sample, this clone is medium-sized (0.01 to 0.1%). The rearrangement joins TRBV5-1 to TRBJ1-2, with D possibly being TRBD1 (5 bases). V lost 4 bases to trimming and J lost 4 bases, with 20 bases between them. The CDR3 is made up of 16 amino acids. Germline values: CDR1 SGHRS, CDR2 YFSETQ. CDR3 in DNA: TGCGCCAGCAGCACCACCGGGACGGCGTCGGGCTATGGCTACACCTTC. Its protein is CASSTTGTASGYGYTF.

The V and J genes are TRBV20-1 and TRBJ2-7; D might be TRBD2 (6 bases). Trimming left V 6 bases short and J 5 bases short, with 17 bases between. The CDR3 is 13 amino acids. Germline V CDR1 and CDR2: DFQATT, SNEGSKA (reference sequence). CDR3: CSAFGGVMDEQYF. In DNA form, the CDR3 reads TGCAGTGCCTTCGGGGGAGTGATGGACGAGCAGTACTTC.

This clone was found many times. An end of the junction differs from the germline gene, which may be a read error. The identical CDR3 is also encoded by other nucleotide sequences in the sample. CDR3 in DNA: TGTGCTAGCAGCTTAGGGACAGGGGTGGAGACCCAGTACTTC. Its translation is CASSLGTGVETQYF. The chain uses TRBV7-7 and TRBJ2-5, with 10 bases fitting TRBD1. CDR1 and CDR2 (germline): SSHAT, FNYEAQ (reference sequence). CDR3 size: 14 residues.

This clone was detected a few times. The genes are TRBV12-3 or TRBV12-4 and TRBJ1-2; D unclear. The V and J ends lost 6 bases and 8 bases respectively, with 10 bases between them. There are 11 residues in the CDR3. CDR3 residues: CASRRGDGYTF. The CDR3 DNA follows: TGTGCCAGCAGGAGAGGTGACGGCTACACCTTC.

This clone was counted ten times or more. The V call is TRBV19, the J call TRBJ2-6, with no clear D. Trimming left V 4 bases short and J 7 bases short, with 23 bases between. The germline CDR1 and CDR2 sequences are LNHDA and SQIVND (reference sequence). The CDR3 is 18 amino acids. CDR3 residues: CASSSLSAPATDANVLTF. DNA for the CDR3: TGTGCCAGTAGTAGTCTCTCTGCTCCGGCGACGGACGCCAACGTCCTGACTTTC.

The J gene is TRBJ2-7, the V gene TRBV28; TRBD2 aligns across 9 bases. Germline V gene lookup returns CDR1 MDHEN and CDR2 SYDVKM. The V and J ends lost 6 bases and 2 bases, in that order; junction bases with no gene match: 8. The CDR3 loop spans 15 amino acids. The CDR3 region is CASRSLAGQTYEQYF. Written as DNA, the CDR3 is TGTGCCAGCAGGAGCCTAGCGGGGCAAACCTACGAGCAGTACTTC.

The CDR3, as DNA: TGCAGTGCTGACCAGGGGGGCGGAAACACCATATATTTT. Its translation is CSADQGGGNTIYF. The chain employs TRBV20-1 and TRBJ1-3; TRBD1 matches 7 bases. There are 13 residues in the CDR3. J lost 4 bases, V lost 5 bases, and 5 bases had no gene match. CDR1 and CDR2 (germline): DFQATT, SNEGSKA (reference sequence).

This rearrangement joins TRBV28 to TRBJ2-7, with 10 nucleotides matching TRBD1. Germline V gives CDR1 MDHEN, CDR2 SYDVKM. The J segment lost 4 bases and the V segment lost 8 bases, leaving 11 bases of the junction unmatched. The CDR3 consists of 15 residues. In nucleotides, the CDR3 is TGTGCCAGCCCCTGGGACAGGGGAGAACTGTACGAGCAGTACTTC. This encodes CASPWDRGELYEQYF. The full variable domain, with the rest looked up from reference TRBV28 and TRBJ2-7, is DVKVTQSSRYLVKRTGEKVFLECVQDMDHENMFWYRQDPGLGLRLIYFSYDVKMKEKGDIPEGYSVSREKKERFSLILESASTNQTSMYLCASPWDRGELYEQYFGPGTRLTVT.

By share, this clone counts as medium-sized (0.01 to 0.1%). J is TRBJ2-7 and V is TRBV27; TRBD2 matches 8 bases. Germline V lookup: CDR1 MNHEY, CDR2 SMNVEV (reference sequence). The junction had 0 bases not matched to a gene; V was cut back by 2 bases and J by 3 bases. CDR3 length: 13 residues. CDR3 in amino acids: CASSLLAGYEQYF. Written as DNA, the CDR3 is TGTGCCAGCAGTTTACTAGCGGGCTACGAGCAGTACTTC.

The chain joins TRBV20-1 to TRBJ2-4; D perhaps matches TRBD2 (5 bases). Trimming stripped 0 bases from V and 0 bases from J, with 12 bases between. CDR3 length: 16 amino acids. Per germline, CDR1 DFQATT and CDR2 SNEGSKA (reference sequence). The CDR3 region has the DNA TGCAGTGCTAGAGAAACGGACTTTTTAGCCAAAAACATTCAGTACTTC. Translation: CSARETDFLAKNIQYF.